This T cell receptor beta chain was profiled in a study of shared clonotypes between healthy human individuals. Donors included only healthy HIV-negative adults lacking recent acute infections or vaccinations. This clone was found many times. Assay execution took place at the deep level. Sequencing was performed with immunoSEQ multiplex PCR; in TCRdb, only in-frame clones are kept and a portion is missing. The table lists 950,000 to 1,100,000 clones, more than 65% of them singletons. V gave up 8 bases and J gave up 2 bases, with 16 bases separating them. Germline V CDR1 and CDR2: MDHEN, SYDVKM. This CDR3 has 16 amino acids.

The chain couples TRBV28 to TRBJ2-6, with D possibly matching TRBD1 (5 bases). The clonotype comes from a man aged 18 to 30 in good health. Sequenced sample: memory CD4+ T cells sorted from blood. The subset here: CD45RA-negative fraction. The CDR3 loop reads CASRPRTSTGANVLTF. In DNA, the CDR3 is TGTGCCAGCCGTCCCCGGACAAGCACTGGGGCCAACGTCCTGACTTTC.